The 19 T cell receptor beta chains reported below all come from one sample, sequenced in a study of cytomegalovirus exposure and HLA in healthy donors. In the PCR, 60 Vbeta and 13 Jbeta primers were used. The assay was immunoSEQ multiplex PCR, and TCRdb's table has in-frame clones only and misses some. The sample contains 90,000 to 120,000 clones, around 80% of which appear only once. Sequencing was carried out using PBMCs. The receptors were gathered from a man aged 25-45 years in good health and CMV-seropositive.

This chain uses TRBV11-2 with TRBJ1-6, with 9 bases fitting TRBD1. Per the germline V gene, CDR1 is SGHAT and CDR2 is FQNNGV. The CDR3 consists of 13 residues. Trimming took 6 bases from V and 9 from J; bases not matched to a gene: 3. The CDR3 loop is CASRGQGGSPLHF. In nucleotides, the CDR3 is TGTGCCAGCAGGGGACAGGGAGGTTCACCCCTCCACTTT.

The rearrangement joins TRBV6-4 to TRBJ2-3, with D maybe TRBD2 (6 bases). V lost 0 bases to trimming and J lost 9 bases, with 7 bases between them. This CDR3 has 12 amino acids. Germline assignment: CDR1 MRHNA and CDR2 SNTAGT. For the CDR3, the DNA is TGTGCCAGCAGTGACTCTGGGGGGACGCAGTATTTT. Translated: CASSDSGGTQYF.

The chain uses TRBV7-9 and TRBJ1-1; D is ambiguous. With 3 bases removed from V and 10 bases from J, the gap between germline ends came to 18 bases. Germline V gene sequence: CDR1 SEHNR, CDR2 FQNEAQ (reference sequence). This CDR3 spans 14 amino acids. This CDR3 is CASSFEGFPGRAFF. The CDR3 region has the DNA TGTGCCAGCAGCTTTGAGGGATTCCCCGGGCGAGCTTTCTTT.

The J gene is TRBJ2-3, the V gene TRBV7-9, with a tentative D call TRBD1 (6 bases). This CDR3 contains 14 residues. Germline CDR1 is SEHNR and CDR2 is FQNEAQ (reference sequence). Trimming left V 6 bases short and J 4 bases short, with 14 bases between. The DNA for the CDR3 is TGTGCCAGCAGTACAGGGAACTCAGCAGATACGCAGTATTTT. This translates into CASSTGNSADTQYF.

This clone was seen more than once but under ten times. CDR3 coding DNA: TGTGCCAGTCCCCCCCTGAGGACTGGAAACACCATATATTTT. Its translation: CASPPLRTGNTIYF. V is TRBV5-5 and J is TRBJ1-3; no definite D call. Germline values: CDR1 SGHKS, CDR2 YYEKEE (reference sequence). V shed 8 bases and J shed 2 bases, with 14 bases lying between them. This CDR3 region has 14 residues.

The chain is built from TRBV13 and TRBJ1-6; TRBD1 is a possible D gene (6 bases). The germline V and J ends were trimmed by 5 bases and 14 bases, with 19 bases remaining between them. The CDR3 runs 14 residues. Germline V CDR1 and CDR2: PRHDT, FYEKMQ (reference sequence). In DNA, the CDR3 is TGTGCCAGCAGCCAAGGACAGCAACCTCAGGCCCTCCACTTT. Protein: CASSQGQQPQALHF.

The chain joins TRBV29-1 to TRBJ1-1; D is unresolved. Looked up from germline, CDR1 is SQVTM and CDR2 is ANQGSEA. Trimming stripped 7 bases from V and 0 bases from J, with 12 bases between. The CDR3 has 13 residues. As DNA, the CDR3 is TGCAGCGGACGGCAGGTTCTGAACACTGAAGCTTTCTTT. Its translation: CSGRQVLNTEAFF. The full variable domain, with the rest looked up from reference TRBV29-1 and TRBJ1-1, is SAVISQKPSRDICQRGTSLTIQCQVDSQVTMMFWYRQQPGQSLTLIATANQGSEATYESGFVIDKFPISRPNLTFSTLTVSNMSPEDSSIYLCSGRQVLNTEAFFGQGTRLTVV.

This clone appeared a few times. The genes are TRBV30 and TRBJ2-1, with D unclear. The CDR3 totals 13 residues. Germline CDR1 is GTSNPN and CDR2 is SVGIG (reference sequence). With 5 bases removed from V and 0 bases from J, the gap between germline ends came to 8 bases. The CDR3 sequence: CAWESRSYNEQFF. For the CDR3, the DNA is TGTGCCTGGGAGTCTCGCTCCTACAATGAGCAGTTCTTC.

The chain is built from TRBV21-1 and TRBJ1-5; the D call in the table, TRBD1, was not verified against the DNA. TRBV21-1 is a recognized pseudogene. The length of the CDR3 is 18 residues. CDR3 sequence: CASSKEGQGYLRDQPQHF. DNA for the CDR3: TGTGCCAGCAGCAAAGAGGGACAGGGGTACCTAAGGGATCAGCCCCAGCATTTT.

About this clone itself: The junction does not match germline at one end; this may be a read error. The chain joins TRBV5-1 to TRBJ2-6; TRBD1 matches 9 bases. This CDR3 has 16 residues. CDR1 is SGHRS and CDR2 is YFSETQ in the germline V gene. CDR3 residues: CASSVQGATGANGLTF. The CDR3 DNA sequence: TGCGCCAGCAGCGTACAGGGGGCGACTGGGGCCAACGGCCTGACTTTC.

This rearrangement joins TRBV7-2 to TRBJ1-2, with 10 positions matching TRBD1. Germline V CDR1 and CDR2: SGHTA, FQGNSA. J lost 4 bases, V lost 10 bases, and 12 bases had no gene match. This CDR3 region has 15 residues. The CDR3: CATRAGQGTIYGYTF. The CDR3 DNA follows: TGTGCCACCAGAGCGGGACAGGGGACCATCTATGGCTACACCTTC. Based on the CDR3 plus reference TRBV7-2 and TRBJ1-2, the full variable domain is GAGVSQSPSNKVTEKGKDVELRCDPISGHTALYWYRQSLGQGLEFLIYFQGNSAPDKSGLPSDRFSAERTGGSVSTLTIQRTQQEDSAVYLCATRAGQGTIYGYTFGSGTRLTVV.

The rearrangement joins TRBV6-5 to TRBJ2-7; 9 nucleotides align to TRBD2. Germline V lookup: CDR1 MNHEY, CDR2 SVGAGI. The CDR3 runs to 15 residues. V was pared by 2 bases and J by 2 bases, with 4 bases of the junction left unmatched. The DNA of the CDR3 is TGTGCCAGCAGTTACCTAGCGGGGAGAACCTACGAGCAGTACTTC. This codes for CASSYLAGRTYEQYF.

This rearrangement joins TRBV18 to TRBJ2-1; 8 nucleotides line up with TRBD1. The CDR3 loop spans 14 amino acids. Germline V gives CDR1 KGHSH, CDR2 LQKENI. V lost 5 bases, J lost 8 bases, and 8 bases stayed unmatched. The CDR3 nucleotides read TGTGCCAGCTCAATTAGGACAGGGACCCATGAGCAGTTCTTC. Translation: CASSIRTGTHEQFF.

The chain is built from TRBV30 and TRBJ1-6; 8 bases line up with TRBD1. J lost 10 bases, V lost 4 bases, and 6 bases had no gene match. CDR3 length: 13 amino acids. Germline V gives CDR1 GTSNPN, CDR2 SVGIG (reference sequence). CDR3 bases: TGTGCCTGGACCGGGACAGGCGGCTCACCCCTCCACTTT. Translating it yields CAWTGTGGSPLHF.

The V gene is TRBV2, the J gene TRBJ1-5, with 8 bases identical to TRBD1. CDR1 is SNHLY and CDR2 is FYNNEI in the germline V gene. The V segment lost 0 bases and the J segment 7 bases; nucleotides outside the gene matches: 8. This CDR3 contains 16 residues. The CDR3 loop reads CASSEATGAILQPQHF. CDR3 DNA: TGTGCCAGCAGTGAAGCGACAGGGGCGATTTTGCAGCCCCAGCATTTT.

V usage is TRBV7-6 and J usage is TRBJ2-5; D ambiguous. The CDR3 totals 13 residues. Germline-derived CDR1 and CDR2 are SGHVS and FNYEAQ. The V end lost 1 base, the J end lost 5 bases, and 8 bases lay between the germline ends. The CDR3 region has the DNA TGTGCCAGCAGCTTAGTAATTGTGGAGACCCAGTACTTC. Residues: CASSLVIVETQYF.

This chain uses TRBV5-1 with TRBJ1-2; D gene ambiguous. V lost 3 bases and J 2 bases, leaving 8 bases between the germline ends. The CDR3 consists of 13 residues. CDR1 and CDR2 from the germline V gene are SGHRS and YFSETQ. DNA for the CDR3: TGCGCCAGCAGCTCAACAGAGAACTATGGCTACACCTTC. Protein sequence: CASSSTENYGYTF.

The chain recombines TRBV18 with TRBJ2-4; D not certain. Germline values: CDR1 KGHSH, CDR2 LQKENI. There are 12 residues in the CDR3. With 2 bases removed from V and 5 bases from J, the gap between germline ends came to 4 bases. DNA for the CDR3: TGTGCCAGCTCACCATCAGAAAACATTCAGTACTTC. This sequence encodes CASSPSENIQYF.

The CDR3 sequence is CASSYRSYEQYF. Written as DNA, the CDR3 is TGTGCCAGCAGCTATCGGAGCTACGAGCAGTACTTC. The chain uses TRBV5-6 and TRBJ2-7; no clear D gene. Per the germline V gene, CDR1 is SGHDT and CDR2 is YYEEEE. Trimming took 3 bases from V and 3 from J, leaving 7 bases between them. This CDR3 is built from 12 residues.